The 4 T cell receptor beta chains reported below all come from one sample, sequenced in a study of CD8+ T cells in alopecia areata. The treatment was: oral pan-JAK inhibitor, 5-10 mg twice daily. RNA extraction was followed by reverse transcription into cDNA, which acted as the sequencing template. Sequenced by immunoSEQ multiplex PCR; TCRdb stores in-frame clones only, minus some. The sample gives roughly 180,000 clones, 50% to 60% of which show up once; around 3.2% is in the top ten. The sample was CD4+ T cells sorted from blood, taken at week 4, from a patient treated with tofacitinib. The receptors originated from a human donor with alopecia areata.

The gene calls are TRBV27 and TRBJ2-1; 7 bases agree with TRBD2. Trimming took 4 bases from V and 8 from J; bases not matched to a gene: 11. The CDR3 length is 15 residues. CDR1 and CDR2 (germline): MNHEY, SMNVEV (reference sequence). The CDR3 nucleotides are TGTGCCAGCAGTTCCCGAATGGGGGGGTTTTATGAGCAGTTCTTC. This translates into CASSSRMGGFYEQFF.

This chain uses TRBV29-1 with TRBJ1-4; D is unclear. The V gene's germline CDR1 is SQVTM and CDR2 ANQGSEA. The CDR3 length is 14 residues. V was trimmed by 4 bases and J by 4 bases, leaving 13 bases between them. For the CDR3, the DNA is TGCAGCGTTGGGTCTAACAGCCTTAATGAAAAACTGTTTTTT. Residues: CSVGSNSLNEKLFF.

The chain uses TRBV6-6 and TRBJ2-7; D is possibly TRBD1 (6 bases). This CDR3 is built from 12 residues. Germline assignment: CDR1 MNHNY and CDR2 SVGAGI (reference sequence). The V end was cut by 4 bases, the J end by 4 bases, with 8 bases between. The CDR3 nucleotides read TGTGCCAGCAGTTCACAGGGTTACGAGCAGTACTTC. The encoded protein is CASSSQGYEQYF.

There are a few counts of this clone. The chain is built from TRBV5-1 and TRBJ1-2; the match to TRBD1 covers 7 bases. V shed 1 base and J 8 bases; nucleotides not matched to a gene: 5. Germline V CDR1 and CDR2: SGHRS, YFSETQ. The length of the CDR3 is 13 residues. CDR3 DNA sequence: TGCGCCAGCAGCTTGAAGGGGGCGACAGGCTACACCTTC. Its translation: CASSLKGATGYTF.